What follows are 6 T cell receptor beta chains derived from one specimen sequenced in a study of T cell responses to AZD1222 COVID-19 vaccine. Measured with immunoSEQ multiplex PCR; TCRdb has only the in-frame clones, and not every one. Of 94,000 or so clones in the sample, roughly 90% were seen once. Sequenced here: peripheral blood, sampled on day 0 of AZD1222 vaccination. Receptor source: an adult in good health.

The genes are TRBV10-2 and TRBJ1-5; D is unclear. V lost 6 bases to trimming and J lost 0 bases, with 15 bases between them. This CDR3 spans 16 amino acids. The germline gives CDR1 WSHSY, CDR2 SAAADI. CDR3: CASSNTDSYSNQPQHF. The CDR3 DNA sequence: TGCGCCAGCAGCAATACAGATTCCTATAGCAATCAGCCCCAGCATTTT.

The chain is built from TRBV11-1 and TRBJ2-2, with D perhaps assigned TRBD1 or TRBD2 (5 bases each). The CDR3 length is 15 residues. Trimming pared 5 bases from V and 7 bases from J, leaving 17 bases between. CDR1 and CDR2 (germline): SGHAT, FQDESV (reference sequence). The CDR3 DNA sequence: TGTGCCAGCAGCCCCCCCGGGACCGCCCTCGGGGAGCTGTTTTTT. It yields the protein CASSPPGTALGELFF.

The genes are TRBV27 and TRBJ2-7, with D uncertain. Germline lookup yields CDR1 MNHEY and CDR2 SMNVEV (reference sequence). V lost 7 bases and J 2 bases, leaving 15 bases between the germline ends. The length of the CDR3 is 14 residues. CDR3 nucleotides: TGTGCCAGCAAGCTCCGGGCAACAACCTACGAGCAGTACTTC. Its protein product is CASKLRATTYEQYF.

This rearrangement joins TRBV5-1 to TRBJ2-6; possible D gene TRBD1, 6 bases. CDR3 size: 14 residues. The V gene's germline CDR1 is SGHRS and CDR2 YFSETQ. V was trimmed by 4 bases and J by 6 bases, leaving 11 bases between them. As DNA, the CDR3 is TGCGCCAGCAGCCTCCCGGGACAGGCCAACGTCCTGACTTTC. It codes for CASSLPGQANVLTF.

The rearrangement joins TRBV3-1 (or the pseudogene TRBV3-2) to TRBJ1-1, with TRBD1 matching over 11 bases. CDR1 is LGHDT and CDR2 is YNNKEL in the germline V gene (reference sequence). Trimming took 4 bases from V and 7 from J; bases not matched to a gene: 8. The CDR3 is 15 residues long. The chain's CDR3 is CASSLGQGAIVEAFF. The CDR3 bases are TGTGCCAGCAGCCTTGGACAGGGGGCAATCGTTGAAGCTTTCTTT.

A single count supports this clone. CDR3: CAWTSRDTEAFF. CDR3 coding DNA: TGTGCCTGGACCTCCCGAGACACTGAAGCTTTCTTT. This chain connects TRBV30 to TRBJ1-1; no clear D gene. Germline assignment: CDR1 GTSNPN and CDR2 SVGIG (reference sequence). This CDR3 has 12 amino acids. V lost 4 bases to trimming and J lost 3 bases, with 9 bases between them. Filled out from reference TRBV30 and TRBJ1-1, the complete variable domain reads SQTIHQWPATLVQPVGSPLSLECTVEGTSNPNLYWYRQAAGRGLQLLFYSVGIGQISSEVPQNLSASRPQDRQFILSSKKLLLSDSGFYLCAWTSRDTEAFFGQGTRLTVV.